The entry that follows covers one T cell receptor beta chain sequence. The entry originates in a study of OX40 agonist ivuxolimab in advanced cancers. Study-level information: Prior checkpoint blockade (anti-PD-1, anti-PD-L1 or anti-CTLA-4) was permitted; 40% had it. Partial response was recorded in three patients: one hepatocellular carcinoma and two cutaneous melanoma cases.

There are 16 residues in the CDR3. V shed 1 base and J 6 bases; nucleotides not matched to a gene: 1. The germline V gene has CDR1 MGHRA and CDR2 YSYEKL. TCRdb's table, derived via immunoSEQ multiplex PCR, lists solely in-frame clones and lacks some. This repertoire shows about 32,000 clones, around 90% found once; its top ten account for about 28%. The sampling schedule covered blood at baseline, cycle 4 day 1, and cycle 7 day 1. The chain combines TRBV4-1 with TRBJ2-3; 16 bases are shared with TRBD2. This TCR came from an adult with an advanced solid tumor such as melanoma, head and neck, liver or kidney cancer. The starting material was CD4+ or CD8+ T cells sorted from blood, obtained in a trial of the OX40 agonist ivuxolimab. This CDR3 is CASSQVGLAGGDTQYF. The CDR3 DNA is TGCGCCAGCAGCCAAGTGGGACTAGCGGGAGGGGATACGCAGTATTTT.